A selection of T cell receptor beta chains follows, all from one sample in a study of T cell responses to AZD1222 COVID-19 vaccine. Only in-frame clones appear in the TCRdb table, and some are missing; sequencing was by immunoSEQ multiplex PCR. The table lists tens of thousands of clones, 80% to 90% of them singletons, with roughly 27% in the top ten. The source material was peripheral blood, sampled 28 days after the second AZD1222 dose. The receptors shown here come from an adult who received the AZD1222 COVID-19 vaccine. Each CDR3 is given without its conserved first and last residue.

V gene: TRBV6-5
J gene: TRBJ1-3
CDR3 protein: ASRNRGPSGNTIY

V gene: TRBV9
J gene: TRBJ2-7
CDR3 protein: ASSAGGMIDYEQY

V gene: TRBV5-4
J gene: TRBJ2-3
CDR3 protein: ASSLQGTDTQY

V gene: TRBV28
J gene: TRBJ2-7
CDR3 protein: ASSLFGTAYEQY

V gene: TRBV7-9
J gene: TRBJ2-5
CDR3 protein: ASSLTNSQETQY

V gene: TRBV6-1
J gene: TRBJ1-1
CDR3 protein: ASSDRAFEAF

V gene: TRBV7-9
J gene: TRBJ1-2
CDR3 protein: ASSLDNGLHT

V gene: TRBV6-2/TRBV6-3
J gene: TRBJ2-7
CDR3 protein: ASSYSTGGSYEQY

V gene: TRBV5-1
J gene: TRBJ2-7
CDR3 protein: ASSPLPGGGDAHEQY

V gene: TRBV28
J gene: TRBJ2-1
CDR3 protein: ASSLTNPTEKQF

V gene: TRBV7-9
J gene: TRBJ2-7
CDR3 protein: ASSFSGGEQY

V gene: TRBV3-1/TRBV3-2
J gene: TRBJ2-2
CDR3 protein: ASSQATPGINGELF

V gene: TRBV6-1
J gene: TRBJ2-2
CDR3 protein: ASSEVRGTGELF

V gene: TRBV6-5
J gene: TRBJ2-1
CDR3 protein: ASTQASGYNEQF

V gene: TRBV7-8
J gene: TRBJ2-1
CDR3 protein: ASSLAGRYNEQF

V gene: TRBV7-9
J gene: TRBJ2-3
CDR3 protein: ASSLGLAGEADTQY

V gene: TRBV7-2
J gene: TRBJ2-7
CDR3 protein: ASSQKVTSAEQY

V gene: TRBV10-3
J gene: TRBJ1-1
CDR3 protein: AISFQGSTEAF

V gene: TRBV6-5
J gene: TRBJ2-3
CDR3 protein: ASRSQRGSTDTQY

V gene: TRBV29-1
J gene: TRBJ1-5
CDR3 protein: SAGTGNQPQH

V gene: TRBV6-6
J gene: TRBJ1-2
CDR3 protein: ASSPLPGANYGYT

V gene: TRBV2
J gene: TRBJ2-2
CDR3 protein: ASSVGGDTGELF

V gene: TRBV27
J gene: TRBJ2-5
CDR3 protein: ASSLSVPEETQY

V gene: TRBV2
J gene: TRBJ2-2
CDR3 protein: ASSNGGELF

V gene: TRBV28
J gene: TRBJ2-3
CDR3 protein: ASSLLGGAFTDTQY

V gene: TRBV4-1
J gene: TRBJ2-3
CDR3 protein: ASSQLWTGFATQY

V gene: TRBV7-8
J gene: TRBJ2-5
CDR3 protein: ASSLVPAGGQETQY

V gene: TRBV19
J gene: TRBJ2-2
CDR3 protein: ASSSSSPGELF

V gene: TRBV6-2/TRBV6-3
J gene: TRBJ1-5
CDR3 protein: ASSFSRLREARGH